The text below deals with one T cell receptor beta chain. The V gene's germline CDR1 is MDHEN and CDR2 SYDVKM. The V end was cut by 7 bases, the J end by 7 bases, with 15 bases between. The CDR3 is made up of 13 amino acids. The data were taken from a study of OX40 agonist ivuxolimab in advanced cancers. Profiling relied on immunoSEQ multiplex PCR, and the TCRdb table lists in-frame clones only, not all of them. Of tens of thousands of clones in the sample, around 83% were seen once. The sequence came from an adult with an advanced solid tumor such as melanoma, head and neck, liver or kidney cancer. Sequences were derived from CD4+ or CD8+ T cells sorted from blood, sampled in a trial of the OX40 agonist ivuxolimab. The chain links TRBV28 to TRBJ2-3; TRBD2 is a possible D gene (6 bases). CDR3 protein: CASMVGGEYTQYF. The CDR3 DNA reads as TGTGCCAGCATGGTGGGGGGAGAATATACGCAGTATTTT.